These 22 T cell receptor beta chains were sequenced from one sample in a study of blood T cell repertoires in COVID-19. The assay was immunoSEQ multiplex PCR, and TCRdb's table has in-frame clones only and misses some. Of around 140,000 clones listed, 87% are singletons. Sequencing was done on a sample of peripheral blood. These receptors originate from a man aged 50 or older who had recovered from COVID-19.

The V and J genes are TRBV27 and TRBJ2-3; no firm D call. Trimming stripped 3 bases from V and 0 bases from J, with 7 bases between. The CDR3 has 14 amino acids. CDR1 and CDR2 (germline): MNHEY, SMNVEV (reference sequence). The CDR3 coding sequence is TGTGCCAGCAGTTTGTACAGAAGCACAGATACGCAGTATTTT. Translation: CASSLYRSTDTQYF.

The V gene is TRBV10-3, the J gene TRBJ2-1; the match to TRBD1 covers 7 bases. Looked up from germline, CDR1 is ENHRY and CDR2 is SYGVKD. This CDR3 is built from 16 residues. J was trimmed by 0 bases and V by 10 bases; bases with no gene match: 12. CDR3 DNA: TGTGCCACCATAGGGACAGTCTCGGTCTCCTACAATGAGCAGTTCTTC. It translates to CATIGTVSVSYNEQFF.

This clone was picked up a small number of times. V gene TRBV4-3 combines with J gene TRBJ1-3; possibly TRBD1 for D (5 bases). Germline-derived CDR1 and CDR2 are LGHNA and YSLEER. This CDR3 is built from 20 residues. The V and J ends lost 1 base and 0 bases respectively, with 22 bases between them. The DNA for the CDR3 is TGCGCCAGCAGCCAAGTCGCAGACCAGGGAGGATTCCTCTCTGGAAACACCATATATTTT. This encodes CASSQVADQGGFLSGNTIYF.

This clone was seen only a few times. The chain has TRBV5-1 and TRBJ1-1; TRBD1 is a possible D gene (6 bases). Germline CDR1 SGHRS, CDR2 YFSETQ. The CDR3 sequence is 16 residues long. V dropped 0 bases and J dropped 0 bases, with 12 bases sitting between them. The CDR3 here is CASSLVTGTMNTEAFF. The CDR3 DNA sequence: TGCGCCAGCAGCTTGGTGACAGGCACTATGAACACTGAAGCTTTCTTT.

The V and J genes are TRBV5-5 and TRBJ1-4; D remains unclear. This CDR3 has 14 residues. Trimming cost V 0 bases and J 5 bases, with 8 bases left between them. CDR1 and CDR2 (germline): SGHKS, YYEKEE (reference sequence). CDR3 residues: CASSLELRNEKLFF. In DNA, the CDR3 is TGTGCCAGCAGCTTGGAACTGAGAAATGAAAAACTGTTTTTT.

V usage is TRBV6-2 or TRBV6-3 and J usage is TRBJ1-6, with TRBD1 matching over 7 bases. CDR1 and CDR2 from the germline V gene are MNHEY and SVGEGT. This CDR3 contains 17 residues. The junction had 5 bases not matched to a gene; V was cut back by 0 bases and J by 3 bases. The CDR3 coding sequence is TGTGCCAGCAGTTACTCGAGAGGGACAGACTATAATTCACCCCTCCACTTT. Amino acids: CASSYSRGTDYNSPLHF.

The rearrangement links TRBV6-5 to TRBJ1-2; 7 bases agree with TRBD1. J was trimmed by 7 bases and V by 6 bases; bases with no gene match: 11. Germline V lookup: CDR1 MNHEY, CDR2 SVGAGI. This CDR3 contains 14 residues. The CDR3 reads CASRNRGSTFGYTF. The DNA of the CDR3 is TGTGCCAGCAGAAACAGGGGTTCTACCTTTGGCTACACCTTC.

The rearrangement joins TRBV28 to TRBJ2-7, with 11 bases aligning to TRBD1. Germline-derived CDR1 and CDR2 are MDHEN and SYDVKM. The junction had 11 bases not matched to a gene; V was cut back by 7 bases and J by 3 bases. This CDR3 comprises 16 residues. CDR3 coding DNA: TGTGCCAGCACCTCGTCTCCGGGACAGGGGGTCTACGAGCAGTACTTC. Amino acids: CASTSSPGQGVYEQYF.

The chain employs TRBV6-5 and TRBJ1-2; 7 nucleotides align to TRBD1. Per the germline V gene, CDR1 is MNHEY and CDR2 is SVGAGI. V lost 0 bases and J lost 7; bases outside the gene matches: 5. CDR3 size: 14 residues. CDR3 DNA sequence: TGTGCCAGCAGTTACTCGCCGCAGGGGGGTGGCTACACCTTC. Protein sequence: CASSYSPQGGGYTF.

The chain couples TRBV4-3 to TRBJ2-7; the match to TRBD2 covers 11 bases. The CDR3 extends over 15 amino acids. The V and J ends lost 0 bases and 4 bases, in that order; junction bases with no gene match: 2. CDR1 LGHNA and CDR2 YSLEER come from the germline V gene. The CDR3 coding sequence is TGCGCCAGCAGCCAAGAGACTAGCGGGGCGTACGAGCAGTACTTC. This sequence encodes CASSQETSGAYEQYF.

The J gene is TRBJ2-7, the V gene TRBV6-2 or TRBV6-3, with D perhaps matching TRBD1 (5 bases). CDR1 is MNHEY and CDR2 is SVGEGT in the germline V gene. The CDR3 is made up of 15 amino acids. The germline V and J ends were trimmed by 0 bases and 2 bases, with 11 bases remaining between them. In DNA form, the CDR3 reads TGTGCCAGCAGTTACTCCCGACAGTTAACCTACGAGCAGTACTTC. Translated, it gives CASSYSRQLTYEQYF.

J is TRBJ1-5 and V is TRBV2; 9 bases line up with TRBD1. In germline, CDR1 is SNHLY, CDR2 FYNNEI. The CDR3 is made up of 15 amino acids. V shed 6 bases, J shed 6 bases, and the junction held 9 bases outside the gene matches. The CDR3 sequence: CASRRGTGSSQPQHF. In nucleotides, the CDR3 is TGTGCCAGCAGAAGAGGGACAGGGTCGAGTCAGCCCCAGCATTTT.

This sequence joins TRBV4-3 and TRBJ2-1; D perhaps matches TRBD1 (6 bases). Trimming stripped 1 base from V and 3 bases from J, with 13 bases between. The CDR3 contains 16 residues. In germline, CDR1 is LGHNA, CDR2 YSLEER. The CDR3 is CASSQGSRTVYNEQFF. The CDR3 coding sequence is TGCGCCAGCAGCCAAGGAAGTCGGACAGTCTACAATGAGCAGTTCTTC.

The DNA for the CDR3 is TGTGCCAGTAAACAGGGGGCAGCTGGCTCTGGAAACACCATATATTTT. As protein: CASKQGAAGSGNTIYF. The chain has TRBV19 and TRBJ1-3, with 9 positions matching TRBD1. The CDR3 totals 16 residues. Unmatched junction bases numbered 7, after V lost 7 bases and J lost 0 bases. Germline CDR1 and CDR2: LNHDA and SQIVND (reference sequence).

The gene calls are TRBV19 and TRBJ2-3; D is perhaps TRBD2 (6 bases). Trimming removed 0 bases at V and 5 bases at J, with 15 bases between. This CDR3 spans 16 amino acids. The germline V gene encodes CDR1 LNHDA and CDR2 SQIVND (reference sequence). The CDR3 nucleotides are TGTGCCAGTAGTATAGATCGCGGGGTGGTTGGAGATACGCAGTATTTT. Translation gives CASSIDRGVVGDTQYF.

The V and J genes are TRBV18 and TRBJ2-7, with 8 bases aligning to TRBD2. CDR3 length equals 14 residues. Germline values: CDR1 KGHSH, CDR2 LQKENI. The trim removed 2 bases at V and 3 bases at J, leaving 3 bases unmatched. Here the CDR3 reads CASSPSGLVYEQYF. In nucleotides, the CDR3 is TGTGCCAGCTCACCATCGGGACTAGTCTACGAGCAGTACTTC.

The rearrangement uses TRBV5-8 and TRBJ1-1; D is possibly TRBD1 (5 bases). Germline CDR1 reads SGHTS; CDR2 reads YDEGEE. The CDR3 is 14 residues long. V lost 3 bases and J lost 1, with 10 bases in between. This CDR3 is CASSSGLQNTEAFF. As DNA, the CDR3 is TGTGCCAGCAGCTCGGGACTCCAGAACACTGAAGCTTTCTTT.

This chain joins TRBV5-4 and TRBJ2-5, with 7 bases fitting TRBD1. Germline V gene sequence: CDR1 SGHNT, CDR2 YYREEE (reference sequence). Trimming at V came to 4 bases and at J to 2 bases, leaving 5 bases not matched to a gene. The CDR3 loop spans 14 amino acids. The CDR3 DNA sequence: TGTGCCAGCAGCCTCGGGACAGAACAAGAGACCCAGTACTTC. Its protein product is CASSLGTEQETQYF.

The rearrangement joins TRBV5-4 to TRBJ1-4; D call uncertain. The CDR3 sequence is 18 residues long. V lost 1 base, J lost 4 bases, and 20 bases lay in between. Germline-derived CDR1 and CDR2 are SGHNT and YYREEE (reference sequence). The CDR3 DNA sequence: TGTGCCAGCAGCTTGCTATCCGGGCCTCGACGGGGTAATGAAAAACTGTTTTTT. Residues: CASSLLSGPRRGNEKLFF.

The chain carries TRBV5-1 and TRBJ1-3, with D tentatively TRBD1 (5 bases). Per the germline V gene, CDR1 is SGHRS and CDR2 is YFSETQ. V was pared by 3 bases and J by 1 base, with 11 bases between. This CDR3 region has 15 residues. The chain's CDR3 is CASSSWGVSGNTIYF. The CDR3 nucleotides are TGCGCCAGCAGCTCCTGGGGGGTTTCTGGAAACACCATATATTTT.

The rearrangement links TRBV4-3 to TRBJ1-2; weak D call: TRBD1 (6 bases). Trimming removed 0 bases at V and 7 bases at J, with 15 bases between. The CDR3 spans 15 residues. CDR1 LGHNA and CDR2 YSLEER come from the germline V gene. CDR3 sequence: CASSQDRQGLSGYTF. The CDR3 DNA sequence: TGCGCCAGCAGCCAAGATCGGCAGGGGTTGAGTGGCTACACCTTC.

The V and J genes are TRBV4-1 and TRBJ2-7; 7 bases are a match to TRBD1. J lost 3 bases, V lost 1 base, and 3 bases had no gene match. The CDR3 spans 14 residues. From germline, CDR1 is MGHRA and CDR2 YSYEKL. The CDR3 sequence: CASSQAPGGYEQYF. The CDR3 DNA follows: TGCGCCAGCAGCCAAGCGCCAGGGGGCTACGAGCAGTACTTC.